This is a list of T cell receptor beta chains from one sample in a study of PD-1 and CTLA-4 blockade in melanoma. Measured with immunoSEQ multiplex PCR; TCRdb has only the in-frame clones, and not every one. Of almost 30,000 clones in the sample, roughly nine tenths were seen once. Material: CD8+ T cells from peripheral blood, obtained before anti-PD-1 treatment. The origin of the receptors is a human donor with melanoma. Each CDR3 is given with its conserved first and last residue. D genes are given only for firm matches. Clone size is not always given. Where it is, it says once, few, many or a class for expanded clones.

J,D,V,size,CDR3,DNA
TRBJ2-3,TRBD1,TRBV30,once,CAWNRDSTDTQYF,TGTGCCTGGAATCGGGACAGTACAGATACGCAGTATTTT
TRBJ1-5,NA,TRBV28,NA,CASSGRVGNQPQHF,TGTGCCAGCAGTGGCAGGGTGGGCAATCAGCCCCAGCATTTT
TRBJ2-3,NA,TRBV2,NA,CASTQQGASTDTQYF,TGTGCCAGCACCCAACAGGGCGCGAGCACAGATACGCAGTATTTT
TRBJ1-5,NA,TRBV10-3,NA,CAISESGGGQPQHF,TGTGCCATCAGTGAGTCCGGGGGCGGTCAGCCCCAGCATTTT
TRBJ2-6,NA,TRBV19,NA,CASSIGLLLLGANVLTF,TGTGCCAGTAGTATCGGGTTGCTGCTCTTGGGGGCCAACGTCCTGACTTTC
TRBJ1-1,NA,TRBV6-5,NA,CASSYSAGPNTEAFF,TGTGCCAGCAGTTACTCGGCGGGGCCGAACACTGAAGCTTTCTTT
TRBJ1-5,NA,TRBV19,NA,CASSLASSNQPQHF,TGTGCCAGTAGTTTGGCGTCTAGCAATCAGCCCCAGCATTTT
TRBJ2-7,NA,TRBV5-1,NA,CASSSGGGSEEQYF,TGCGCCAGCAGCTCGGGTGGGGGGTCGGAAGAGCAGTACTTC
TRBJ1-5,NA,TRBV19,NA,CASSISQGFSNQPQHF,TGTGCCAGTAGTATAAGCCAGGGATTTAGCAATCAGCCCCAGCATTTT
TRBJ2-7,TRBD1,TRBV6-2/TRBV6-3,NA,CASSYNRGYEQYF,TGTGCCAGCAGTTACAACAGGGGCTACGAGCAGTACTTC
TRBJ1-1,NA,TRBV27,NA,CASSLSGPKGNTEAFF,TGTGCCAGCAGTTTGTCCGGGCCTAAAGGGAACACTGAAGCTTTCTTT
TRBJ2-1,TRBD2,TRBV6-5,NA,CASKSGLAGYNEQFF,TGTGCCAGTAAATCGGGACTAGCGGGTTACAATGAGCAGTTCTTC
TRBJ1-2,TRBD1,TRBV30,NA,CAWSVSRTGGDYGYTF,TGTGCCTGGAGTGTATCAAGGACAGGGGGCGACTATGGCTACACCTTC
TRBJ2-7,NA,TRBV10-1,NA,CASSSGTNPYEQYF,TGCGCCAGCAGTTCTGGGACGAACCCTTACGAGCAGTACTTC
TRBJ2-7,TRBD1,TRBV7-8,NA,CASSPDRDEQYF,TGTGCCAGCAGCCCGGACAGGGACGAGCAGTACTTC
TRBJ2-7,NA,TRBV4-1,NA,CASSPYKGVYEQYF,TGCGCCAGCAGCCCCTACAAGGGGGTCTACGAGCAGTACTTC
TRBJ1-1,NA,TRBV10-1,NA,CASSESGGPTEAFF,TGCGCCAGCAGTGAGTCGGGGGGGCCTACTGAAGCTTTCTTT
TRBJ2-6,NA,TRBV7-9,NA,CASSAYSTGANVLTF,TGTGCCAGCAGCGCATATTCAACTGGGGCCAACGTCCTGACTTTC
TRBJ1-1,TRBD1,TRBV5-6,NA,CASSLSWDRVYTEAFF,TGTGCCAGCAGCTTGTCCTGGGACAGGGTATACACTGAAGCTTTCTTT
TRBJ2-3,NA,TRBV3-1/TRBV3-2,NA,CASSPVWGNTDTQYF,TGTGCCAGCAGCCCTGTATGGGGGAACACAGATACGCAGTATTTT
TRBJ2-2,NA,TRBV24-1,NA,CATSGNTGELFF,TGTGCCACCAGTGGTAACACCGGGGAGCTGTTTTTT
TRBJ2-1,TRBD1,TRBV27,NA,CASYGPHGTGENGYNEQFF,TGTGCCAGCTATGGCCCGCACGGGACAGGGGAGAATGGTTACAATGAGCAGTTCTTC
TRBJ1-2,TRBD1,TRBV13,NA,CASSLSEGAHGYTF,TGTGCCAGCAGCTTATCGGAGGGGGCGCATGGCTACACCTTC
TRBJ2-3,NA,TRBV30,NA,CAWSKGASADTQYF,TGTGCCTGGAGTAAAGGTGCCTCGGCAGATACGCAGTATTTT
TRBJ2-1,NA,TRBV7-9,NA,CASSLDEQFF,TGTGCCAGCAGCTTAGATGAGCAGTTCTTC
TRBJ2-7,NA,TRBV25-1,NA,CASSDQGRQYF,TGTGCCAGCAGTGATCAGGGTCGGCAGTACTTC
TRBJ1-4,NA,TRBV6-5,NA,CASSYSGINEKLFF,TGTGCCAGCAGTTACTCGGGGATTAATGAAAAACTGTTTTTT
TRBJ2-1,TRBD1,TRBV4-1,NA,CASRPGQGVNEQFF,TGCGCCAGTAGACCGGGACAGGGGGTAAATGAGCAGTTCTTC
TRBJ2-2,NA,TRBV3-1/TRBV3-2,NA,CASSQEKASVPFF,TGTGCCAGCAGCCAAGAAAAAGCATCGGTTCCGTTTTTT
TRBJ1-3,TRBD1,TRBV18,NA,CASSPQDRSSGNTIYF,TGTGCCAGCTCACCACAGGACAGGAGCTCTGGAAACACCATATATTTT
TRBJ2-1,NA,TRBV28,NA,CASSSVGRYNEQFF,TGTGCCAGCAGTTCCGTGGGGCGATACAATGAGCAGTTCTTC
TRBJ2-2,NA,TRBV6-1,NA,CASSEWMLGANTGELFF,TGTGCCAGCAGTGAATGGATGCTGGGGGCGAACACCGGGGAGCTGTTTTTT
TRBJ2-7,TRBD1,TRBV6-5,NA,CASSYGTGYEQYF,TGTGCCAGCAGTTACGGGACAGGCTACGAGCAGTACTTC
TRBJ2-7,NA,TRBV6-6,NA,CASKKEGVDYEQYF,TGTGCCAGCAAGAAAGAAGGGGTCGACTACGAGCAGTACTTC
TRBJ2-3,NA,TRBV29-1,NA,CSVEPGVLTDTQYF,TGCAGCGTTGAGCCAGGGGTCCTCACAGATACGCAGTATTTT
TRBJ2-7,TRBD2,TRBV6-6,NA,CASSFLAGGYEQYF,TGTGCCAGCAGTTTCCTAGCGGGAGGGTACGAGCAGTACTTC
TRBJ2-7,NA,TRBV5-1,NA,CASSLEGLGSYEQYF,TGCGCCAGCAGCTTGGAGGGTCTGGGCTCCTACGAGCAGTACTTC
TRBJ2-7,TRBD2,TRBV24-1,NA,CATSDWASGTYEQYF,TGTGCCACCAGTGATTGGGCTAGCGGTACCTACGAGCAGTACTTC
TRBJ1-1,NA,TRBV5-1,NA,CASSSYRASFPSSATEAFF,TGCGCCAGCAGCTCCTACAGGGCATCTTTCCCTAGTTCGGCCACTGAAGCTTTCTTT
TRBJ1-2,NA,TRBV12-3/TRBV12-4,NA,CASSLAEGSGYTF,TGTGCCAGCAGTTTAGCTGAGGGGAGTGGCTACACCTTC
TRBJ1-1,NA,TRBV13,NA,CASSLVGVNTEAFF,TGTGCCAGCAGCTTAGTGGGAGTGAACACTGAAGCTTTCTTT
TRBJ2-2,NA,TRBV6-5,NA,CASREGGGAGELFF,TGTGCCAGTCGGGAAGGAGGGGGGGCCGGGGAGCTGTTTTTT
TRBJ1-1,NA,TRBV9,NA,CASSVEGDLNTEAFF,TGTGCCAGCAGCGTCGAGGGGGACTTGAACACTGAAGCTTTCTTT
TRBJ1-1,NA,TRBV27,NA,CASSSLRGGMNTEAFF,TGTGCCAGCAGTTCCCTTCGGGGCGGCATGAACACTGAAGCTTTCTTT
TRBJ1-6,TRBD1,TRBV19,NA,CASSIDRGLHNSPLHF,TGTGCCAGTAGTATCGACAGGGGGCTGCATAATTCACCCCTCCACTTT
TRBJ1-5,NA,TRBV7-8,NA,CASSPLRQTYQPQHF,TGTGCCAGCAGCCCCCTCCGGCAAACCTATCAGCCCCAGCATTTT
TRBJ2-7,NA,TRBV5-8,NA,CASSVGYEQYF,TGTGCCAGCAGCGTAGGATACGAGCAGTACTTC
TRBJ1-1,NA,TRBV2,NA,CASSEGVFDTEAFF,TGTGCCAGCAGTGAAGGGGTTTTTGACACTGAAGCTTTCTTT
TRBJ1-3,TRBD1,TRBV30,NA,CAWCRGGGDTIYF,TGTGCCTGGTGTAGAGGGGGCGGCGACACCATATATTTT
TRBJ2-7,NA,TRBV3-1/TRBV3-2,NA,CASSQAVSPNEQYF,TGTGCCAGCAGCCAAGCAGTCTCACCCAACGAGCAGTACTTC
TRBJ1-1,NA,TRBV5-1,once,CASSPAGGLNTEAFF,TGCGCCAGCAGCCCCGCGGGGGGTCTGAACACTGAAGCTTTCTTT
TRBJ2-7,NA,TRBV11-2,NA,CASSFGGNSYEQYF,TGTGCCAGCAGCTTTGGGGGGAATTCATACGAGCAGTACTTC
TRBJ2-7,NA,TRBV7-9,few,CASTGDGVYEQYF,TGTGCCAGCACCGGGGACGGAGTCTACGAGCAGTACTTC
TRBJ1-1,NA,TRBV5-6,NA,CASSPGGRENTEAFF,TGTGCCAGCAGCCCCGGGGGACGGGAGAACACTGAAGCTTTCTTT